The 16 T cell receptor beta chains presented below share a single source sample, sequenced in a study of beta chain features in type 1 diabetes. Reverse transcribing all isolated RNA meant expressed TCRB transcripts were sequenced. Sequencing was performed with immunoSEQ multiplex PCR; in TCRdb, only in-frame clones are kept and a portion is missing. This sample has about 40,000 clones, with more than 40% found just once. Sequenced: central memory CD4+ T cells from blood. The receptor set was obtained from a woman between 18 and 29 years old in good health.

The sample holds a few counts of this clone. V gene TRBV9 combines with J gene TRBJ2-7; 8 bases are shared with TRBD2. CDR3 length equals 18 residues. The V segment lost 0 bases and the J segment 4 bases; nucleotides outside the gene matches: 15. Germline-derived CDR1 and CDR2 are SGDLS and YYNGEE. The CDR3 nucleotides read TGTGCCAGCAGCGTAGCTGATGGCGGGGGGCTAGGGGCGTACGAGCAGTACTTC. Translation: CASSVADGGGLGAYEQYF.

This clone has a handful of counts. The chain carries TRBV5-4 and TRBJ2-5, with TRBD2 as a possible D gene (5 bases). V gave up 8 bases and J gave up 0 bases, with 14 bases separating them. CDR1 and CDR2 (germline): SGHNT, YYREEE (reference sequence). This CDR3 is built from 14 residues. CDR3 region: CASTTPGNQETQYF. The CDR3 DNA follows: TGTGCCAGTACAACCCCGGGGAACCAAGAGACCCAGTACTTC.

The chain uses TRBV2 and TRBJ2-5, with no clear D. Germline-derived CDR1 and CDR2 are SNHLY and FYNNEI. This CDR3 comprises 13 residues. V was pared by 1 base and J by 5 bases, with 8 bases between. DNA of the CDR3: TGTGCCAGCAGTGAAGTTGCTATTGAGACCCAGTACTTC. Translation gives CASSEVAIETQYF.

The chain carries TRBV14 and TRBJ2-1, with D tentatively TRBD1 (6 bases). The CDR3 loop spans 15 amino acids. Germline V CDR1 and CDR2: SGHDN, FVKESK. The V end lost 1 base, the J end lost 6 bases, and 13 bases lay between the germline ends. CDR3 protein: CASSQGDRILNEQFF. The CDR3 DNA is TGTGCCAGCAGCCAAGGAGACAGGATTCTCAATGAGCAGTTCTTC.

This clone was seen only a few times. The CDR3 region is CASSLAGTTNYGYTF. The CDR3 nucleotides read TGCGCCAGCAGCTTGGCAGGGACTACTAACTATGGCTACACCTTC. V is TRBV5-1 and J is TRBJ1-2; tentatively, D is TRBD1 (5 bases). The V gene's germline CDR1 is SGHRS and CDR2 YFSETQ. V was shortened by 0 bases and J by 0 bases, with 9 bases between the two germline ends. This CDR3 region has 15 residues.

The chain is built from TRBV18 and TRBJ2-6, with D perhaps TRBD2 (5 bases). This CDR3 has 16 amino acids. The V end was cut by 1 base, the J end by 0 bases, with 7 bases between. Germline V lookup: CDR1 KGHSH, CDR2 LQKENI. CDR3 sequence (DNA): TGTGCCAGCTCACCACTTCGGGGCTCTGGGGCCAACGTCCTGACTTTC. This sequence encodes CASSPLRGSGANVLTF.

This chain joins TRBV7-3 and TRBJ2-1; D possibly corresponds to TRBD2 (6 bases). V lost 0 bases and J 12 bases, leaving 18 bases between the germline ends. There are 15 residues in the CDR3. CDR1 is SGHTA, CDR2 FQGTGA, per germline. The CDR3 nucleotides read TGTGCCAGCAGCTTAACGGGGACTCCCGGGCAAGGGCAGTTCTTC. Its translation: CASSLTGTPGQGQFF.

V usage is TRBV28 and J usage is TRBJ1-5; 7 nucleotides match TRBD1. Germline CDR1 MDHEN, CDR2 SYDVKM. The CDR3 length is 15 residues. With 8 bases clipped from V and 3 bases from J, the junction kept 10 bases outside the gene matches. CDR3 DNA sequence: TGTGCCAGCTCGATCAGGGGGATGGACAATCAGCCCCAGCATTTT. The encoded protein is CASSIRGMDNQPQHF.

In this sample, this clone turned up a few times. This chain connects TRBV7-3 to TRBJ1-1, with D perhaps TRBD1 (6 bases). This CDR3 spans 13 amino acids. Germline values: CDR1 SGHTA, CDR2 FQGTGA. V lost 5 bases and J lost 5, with 12 bases in between. Here the CDR3 reads CASSAGQGTEAFF. In DNA form, the CDR3 reads TGTGCCAGCAGCGCGGGCCAGGGGACTGAAGCTTTCTTT.

A word on this clone: Lacking the conserved final phenylalanine or tryptophan, this CDR3 likely reflects a read error. The V gene is TRBV4-2, the J gene TRBJ1-2; no clear D. CDR3 length equals 15 residues. Germline CDR1 LGHNA, CDR2 YNFKEQ. With 0 bases removed from V and 3 bases from J, the gap between germline ends came to 11 bases. The DNA of the CDR3 is TGTGCCAGCAGCCAAGATATGAGGGTCGACTATGGCTACACCTCC. Translated, it gives CASSQDMRVDYGYTS.

This clone was found once. The V and J genes are TRBV6-5 and TRBJ2-7; D ambiguous. CDR1 and CDR2 from the germline V gene are MNHEY and SVGAGI. V lost 5 bases, J lost 0 bases, and 11 bases lay in between. CDR3 size: 14 residues. The CDR3 loop reads CASSESGSSYEQYF. In DNA form, the CDR3 reads TGTGCCAGCAGTGAATCTGGTAGCTCCTACGAGCAGTACTTC.

V and J are TRBV5-1 and TRBJ2-1; 7 bases line up with TRBD2. With 0 bases clipped from V and 0 bases from J, the junction kept 6 bases outside the gene matches. Germline loops: CDR1 SGHRS, CDR2 YFSETQ. The CDR3 has 17 amino acids. CDR3: CASSLGLASSSYNEQFF. CDR3 DNA: TGCGCCAGCAGCTTGGGACTAGCCTCGAGCTCCTACAATGAGCAGTTCTTC.

The chain is built from TRBV18 and TRBJ1-5; unclear D gene. With 6 bases removed from V and 5 bases from J, the gap between germline ends came to 11 bases. CDR3 length: 13 residues. Germline V gene data show CDR1 as KGHSH and CDR2 as LQKENI. In nucleotides, the CDR3 is TGTGCCAGCTCCCACATGAGGGATCAGCCCCAGCATTTT. Its protein product is CASSHMRDQPQHF.

The rearrangement links TRBV25-1 to TRBJ2-7; TRBD2 matches 16 bases. The germline gives CDR1 MGHDK, CDR2 SYGVNS. Losses at the gene ends were 7 bases for V and 4 bases for J; bases not matched to a gene: 10. This CDR3 spans 17 amino acids. The CDR3 loop reads CASTPGTSGRAAYEQYF. CDR3 sequence (DNA): TGTGCCAGCACACCCGGGACTAGCGGGAGGGCCGCATACGAGCAGTACTTC.

This clone has more than one count but fewer than ten. The rearrangement joins TRBV4-1 to TRBJ2-5; TRBD2 matches 8 bases. Per the germline V gene, CDR1 is MGHRA and CDR2 is YSYEKL. The CDR3 sequence is 16 residues long. Trimming at V came to 0 bases and at J to 2 bases, leaving 5 bases not matched to a gene. CDR3 in DNA: TGCGCCAGCAGCCAAGATAGCGGGACACCTCAAGAGACCCAGTACTTC. Residues: CASSQDSGTPQETQYF.

The J gene is TRBJ2-3, the V gene TRBV11-2; TRBD1 agrees at 7 bases. CDR1 and CDR2 (germline): SGHAT, FQNNGV. V trimming: 5 bases; J trimming: 4 bases; junction bases outside the gene matches: 12. This CDR3 spans 16 amino acids. Here the CDR3 reads CASSQGGSGRPDTQYF. DNA for the CDR3: TGTGCCAGCAGCCAAGGGGGCTCGGGGCGCCCAGATACGCAGTATTTT.